This T cell receptor beta chain appears in the sequencing data of a study of T cells in localized non-small cell lung cancer (TCRdb year 2020). With regard to the full study: The study analyzed T cell repertoires of 236 early-stage NSCLC patients, comparing tumors and uninvolved tumor-adjacent lungs. The cohort comprised 236 treatment-naïve NSCLC patients with resected, localized lung tumors. NSCLC patients had a mean age of roughly 66 years, and around 140 were male and about 98 female. Beyond this particular receptor, the publication reports: Multi-region tumor sequencing was not performed, so intratumor heterogeneity could not be excluded. Because of the exploratory design, TCR variables were selected using unadjusted p-values without false-discovery rate correction. Of the top 100 tumor clones, a median of approximately 60 were detected in paired uninvolved adjacent lung; approximately 28 were also among that lung's top 100. Uninvolved tumor-adjacent lung showed the highest T cell clonality, higher than tumor, which suggests more focused antigenic responses in the uninvolved tumor-adjacent lung. Higher blood T cell density associated with longer overall survival, while higher adjacent-lung clonality associated with shorter survival.

At diagnosis, peripheral blood, uninvolved tumor-adjacent lung and tumor were collected and stored as a combination of fresh-frozen and FFPE material. For this clone: The clone's antigen remains unknown. The record has no base qualities; no much larger clone is one base away.

The immunoSEQ Assay was used to sequence TCR beta CDR3 regions from DNA. In the authors' own workflow: To compute T cell density, TCR beta template counts were normalized to usable DNA, which was estimated by amplifying housekeeping genes. Using the preseqR package, richness was estimated by extrapolating to 120,000 templates for tissue samples and 400,000 templates for PBMC samples. Clonality was defined as one minus Pielou's evenness. Tissue-enriched TCRs were identified by differential abundance testing using productive amino-acid clonotypes, minimum total count 5 and alpha 0.1. The Jaccard Index and the Morisita Overlap Index were used to quantify repertoire overlap between compartments. GLIPH grouped TCR beta CDR3s together with public tetramer-defined viral CDR3s, and a viral motif had to include at least three viral sequences and also show V-gene enrichment. The table comes from immuneACCESS by way of TCRdb, which keeps in-frame sequences with V and J called. Part of the clones is missing from these tables; in studies checked, under half for an unresolved V gene and the rest for unknown reasons. The V and J calls and clone size are taken from that table; D and trimming were inferred from the DNA. Present in this sample are roughly 2,200 clones, 20% to 25% of which were seen just once. The ten largest account for roughly 13% of the sample.

This TCR was recovered from a woman between 35 and 70 years old with stage II squamous cell lung carcinoma. Sequenced here: lung tumor tissue, sampled before any cancer treatment.

The nucleotide sequence is given as TGCACCAGCAGCCAAGATCTTGTCCTAGCGGGAGAGTACCAAGAGACCCAGTACTTC. Translated, this gives CTSSQDLVLAGEYQETQYF. The chain employs TRBV1 and TRBJ2-5; the table's D call TRBD2 went unverified against the DNA. TRBV1 represents a pseudogene. CDR3 length: 19 amino acids, cysteine to phenylalanine. The retained sequence is limited to the CDR3, 57 bases, with the frame set at the first base.